What follows are 10 T cell receptor beta chains derived from one specimen sequenced in a study of blood T cells in healthy people across ages. Together with a sample-barcoded 5' primer, a J-beta primer mix was included in a second PCR lasting about 6 to 11 cycles. TCRdb used MiXCR to reprocess the 5' RACE reads, holding one entry per CDR3 protein. Of more than 1.4 million distinct CDR3 sequences listed, 35% to 45% were seen once; the top ten hold roughly 7.7%. The material sequenced was blood. Receptor source: a woman aged 18 to 35 in good health.

The CDR3 DNA follows: TGTGCCTGGAGTCCTACTCCGGCTCTGGATGGCTACACCTTC. This translates into CAWSPTPALDGYTF. The chain has TRBV30 and TRBJ1-2; D call uncertain. Germline CDR1 GTSNPN, CDR2 SVGIG (reference sequence). The ends were cut back, 2 bases at V and 6 bases at J, with 16 bases in the middle. The CDR3 loop spans 14 amino acids.

This rearrangement joins TRBV6-1 to TRBJ2-3; weak D call: TRBD1 (6 bases). The CDR3 spans 14 residues. CDR1 is MNHNS, CDR2 SASEGT, per germline. Trimming removed 6 bases from V and 0 bases from J, with 10 bases in between. CDR3 bases: TGTGCCAGCAGGAGACAGGCTAGCACAGATACGCAGTATTTT. Translating gives CASRRQASTDTQYF.

This clonotype was picked up a small number of times. The chain joins TRBV6-1 to TRBJ1-2; no clear D gene. V shed 7 bases and J shed 8 bases, with 17 bases lying between them. Germline V gene sequence: CDR1 MNHNS, CDR2 SASEGT. The CDR3 spans 13 residues. The CDR3 coding sequence is TGTGCCAGCAACCCTATAGGGCTGGGCGGCTACACCTTC. It encodes CASNPIGLGGYTF.

Details on this clonotype: One end of the junction fails to match germline, which may point to a read error. The chain recombines TRBV3-1 with TRBJ2-7; perhaps TRBD2 as D (5 bases). The CDR3 contains 15 residues. Germline V gene lookup returns CDR1 LGHDT and CDR2 YNNKEL (reference sequence). This CDR3 reads CVSSQAIGVGNEQYF. The CDR3 nucleotides read TGTGTCAGCAGCCAAGCGATAGGAGTCGGGAACGAGCAGTACTTC.

The chain employs TRBV3-1 and TRBJ1-2; 10 bases map to TRBD1. V was pared by 0 bases and J by 4 bases, with 2 bases of the junction left unmatched. CDR3 length: 15 amino acids. Per the germline V gene, CDR1 is LGHDT and CDR2 is YNNKEL (reference sequence). CDR3 nucleotides: TGTGCCAGCAGCCAAGAGGGGACAGGGGTCTATGGCTACACCTTC. This translates into CASSQEGTGVYGYTF.

The chain carries TRBV7-2 and TRBJ2-1; possible D gene TRBD1, 5 bases. V gave up 7 bases and J gave up 0 bases, with 13 bases separating them. The CDR3 consists of 15 residues. Germline V gives CDR1 SGHTA, CDR2 FQGNSA. CDR3 region: CASTRAVSSYNEQFF. DNA of the CDR3: TGTGCCAGCACCAGGGCCGTCAGCTCCTACAATGAGCAGTTCTTC.

Remarks on this clonotype: The junction departs from the called germline gene at one end, perhaps through a read error. This chain uses TRBV6-2 or TRBV6-3 with TRBJ2-3; D is uncertain. Germline-derived CDR1 and CDR2 are MNHEY and SVGEGT. The CDR3 runs to 15 residues. CDR3 region: CASFHSQFPTDTRYF. For the CDR3, the DNA is TGTGCCAGTTTTCACTCACAGTTCCCCACAGATACGCGGTATTTT.

The rearrangement uses TRBV5-5 and TRBJ2-1, with TRBD2 matching over 7 bases. This CDR3 is 15 amino acids long. After removal of 4 bases from V and 10 bases from J, the junction contained 14 bases not matched to a gene. CDR1 is SGHKS, CDR2 YYEKEE, per germline (reference sequence). CDR3 bases: TGTGCCAGCAGCCACTGGGAGGGCACTCCGGAGGAGCAGTTCTTC. Its translation: CASSHWEGTPEEQFF.

The rearrangement joins TRBV30 to TRBJ1-2, with a weak D call TRBD1 (6 bases). The CDR3 is made up of 12 amino acids. V was clipped by 1 base and J by 4 bases, with 7 bases between them. Germline lookup yields CDR1 GTSNPN and CDR2 SVGIG (reference sequence). The CDR3 DNA is TGTGCCTGGAGTGCACAGGGCTATGGCTACACCTTC. Residues: CAWSAQGYGYTF.

In its sample, this clonotype was seen many times. The chain recombines TRBV5-1 with TRBJ1-1, with 8 bases aligning to TRBD1. Trimming at V came to 4 bases and at J to 1 base, leaving 3 bases not matched to a gene. Germline assignment: CDR1 SGHRS and CDR2 YFSETQ. The CDR3 extends over 14 amino acids. The DNA for the CDR3 is TGCGCCAGCAGCGAGGACAGGGCGAACACTGAAGCTTTCTTT. Its translation: CASSEDRANTEAFF.